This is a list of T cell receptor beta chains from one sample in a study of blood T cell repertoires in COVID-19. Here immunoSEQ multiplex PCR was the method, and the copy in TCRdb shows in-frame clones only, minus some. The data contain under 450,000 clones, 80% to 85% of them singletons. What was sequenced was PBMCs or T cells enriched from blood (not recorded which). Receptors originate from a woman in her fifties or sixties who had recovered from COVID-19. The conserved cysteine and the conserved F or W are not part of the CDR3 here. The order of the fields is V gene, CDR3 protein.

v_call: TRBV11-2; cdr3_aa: ASSLGKPGAEAF
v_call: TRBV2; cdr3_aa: ASSERGALSTEAF
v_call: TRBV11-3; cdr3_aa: ASSLQNMNTEAF
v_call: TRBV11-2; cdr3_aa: ASSLDGGSYEQY
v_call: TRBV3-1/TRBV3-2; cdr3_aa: ASSQDRLAGGNEQY
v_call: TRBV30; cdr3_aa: AWSKGGDQPQH
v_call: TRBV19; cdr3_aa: ASSIVVPGTSGGTDTQY
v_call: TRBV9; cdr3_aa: ASSGQGSTEAF
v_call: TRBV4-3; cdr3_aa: ASSQKTGLGIDTQY
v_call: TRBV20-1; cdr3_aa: SASLTGAYGYT
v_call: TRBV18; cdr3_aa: ASSPGGANNSPLH
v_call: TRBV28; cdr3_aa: ASSNTGTGNQPQH
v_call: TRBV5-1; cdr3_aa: ASSLAASGGTGELF
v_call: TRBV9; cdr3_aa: ASSVRLQGAGNEQF
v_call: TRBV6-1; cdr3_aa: ASSESALLLKTTGSNQPQH
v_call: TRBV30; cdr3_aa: AWVQQTNTEAF
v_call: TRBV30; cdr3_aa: AWTGTGNPEAF
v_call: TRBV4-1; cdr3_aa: ASSPLPSGALTDTQY
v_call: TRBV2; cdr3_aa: ASQREGYT
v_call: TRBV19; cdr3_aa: ASSIGWRVQSNQPQH
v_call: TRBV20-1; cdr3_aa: SATSGTQY
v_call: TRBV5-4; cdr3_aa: ASRASGRGTDTQY
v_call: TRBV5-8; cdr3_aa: ASRWTGFDQPQH
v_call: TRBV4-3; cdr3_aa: ASSPLGQGAGELF
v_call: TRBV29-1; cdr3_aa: SVDTSNYGYT
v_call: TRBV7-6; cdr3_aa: ASSLGSPGGLGEQF
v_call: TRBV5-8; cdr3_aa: ASSPYEQY
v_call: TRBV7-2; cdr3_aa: ASSSSQGTNEKLF
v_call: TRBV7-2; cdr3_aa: ASSFSSGGGRGYEQY
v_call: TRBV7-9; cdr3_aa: ASSPTIEYGYT
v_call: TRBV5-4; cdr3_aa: ASSSRDRGTGSAAF
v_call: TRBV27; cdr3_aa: ASSIHTGANRY
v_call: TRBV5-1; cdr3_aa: ASSLGGTAGNTIY
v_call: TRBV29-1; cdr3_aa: SVKQGYYTEAF
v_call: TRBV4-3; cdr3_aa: ASSQDGRPVSPLH
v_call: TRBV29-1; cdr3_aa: SVAGAGGGYT
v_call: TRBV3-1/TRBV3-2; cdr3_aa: ASSQEAKQY
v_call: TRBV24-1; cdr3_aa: ATSQQKIGQASLVCGYT
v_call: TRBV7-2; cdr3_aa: ASSTRTGNEQY
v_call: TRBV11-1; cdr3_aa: ASSLREREAF
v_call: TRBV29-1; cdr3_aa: SVALGGETQY
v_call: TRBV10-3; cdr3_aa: AIKPGGGVDEQY
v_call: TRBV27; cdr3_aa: ASSEYPGLGYGYT
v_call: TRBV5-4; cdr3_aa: ASSRTGDRELF
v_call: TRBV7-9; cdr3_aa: ASSGTETEAF
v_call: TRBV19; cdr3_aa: ASSMAVLAGVGYNEQF
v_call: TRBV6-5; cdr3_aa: ASSYLAGANEQF
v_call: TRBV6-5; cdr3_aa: ASSPQGGGSWEQY